This passage covers 13 T cell receptor beta chains from one sample sequenced in a study of CD8 T cells in ankylosing spondylitis. Each CDR3 protein gets one entry after TCRdb re-called the 5' RACE reads with MiXCR. The sample includes 200,000 to 300,000 distinct CDR3 sequences, over 9.5% seen only once; the top ten take about 3%. Specimen: blood, either unsorted or a sorted T cell fraction (not recorded which). All receptors come from a male donor with ankylosing spondylitis or in good health (not recorded which).

The rearrangement joins TRBV7-2 to TRBJ2-1; 10 positions match TRBD2. Trimming cost V 5 bases and J 6 bases; bases outside gene matches: 7. The CDR3 consists of 15 residues. CDR1 SGHTA and CDR2 FQGNSA come from the germline V gene. The CDR3 region is CASSPRTSGINEQFF. The CDR3 DNA reads as TGTGCCAGCAGCCCCCGAACTAGCGGGATCAATGAGCAGTTCTTC.

There are a few counts of this clonotype. V is TRBV5-1 and J is TRBJ2-1; possibly TRBD2 for D (6 bases). CDR1 and CDR2 (germline): SGHRS, YFSETQ. CDR3 size: 15 residues. The germline V and J ends were trimmed by 1 base and 2 bases, with 10 bases remaining between them. The DNA of the CDR3 is TGCGCCAGCAGCTTGATAGGAGGGGCCTACAATGAGCAGTTCTTC. This translates into CASSLIGGAYNEQFF.

This clonotype was recorded at least ten times. The rearrangement joins TRBV20-1 to TRBJ1-5, with TRBD1 matching 7 bases. The CDR3 consists of 18 residues. The V segment lost 3 bases and the J segment 1 base; nucleotides outside the gene matches: 15. CDR1 and CDR2 (germline): DFQATT, SNEGSKA (reference sequence). DNA of the CDR3: TGCAGTGCTAGTCGCGGGACAGTACCGCTCCAGAGCAATCAGCCCCAGCATTTT. Translating gives CSASRGTVPLQSNQPQHF.

This clonotype came up a few times. The rearrangement joins TRBV7-9 to TRBJ1-1; D is perhaps TRBD1 (5 bases). Trimming shortened V by 7 bases and J by 3 bases, and 15 bases separated the two germline ends. Per germline, CDR1 SEHNR and CDR2 FQNEAQ (reference sequence). The CDR3 is made up of 14 amino acids. The CDR3 region is CASTFRDGYTEAFF. CDR3 sequence (DNA): TGTGCCAGCACCTTTCGGGACGGCTACACTGAAGCTTTCTTT.

This clonotype was found many times. V usage is TRBV29-1 and J usage is TRBJ1-1; D is unclear. This CDR3 is 11 amino acids long. Trimming shortened V by 1 base and J by 6 bases, and 6 bases separated the two germline ends. Germline values: CDR1 SQVTM, CDR2 ANQGSEA. CDR3: CSVEGSAEAFF. The DNA for the CDR3 is TGCAGCGTTGAAGGGAGCGCTGAAGCTTTCTTT.

There are many counts of this clonotype. The chain employs TRBV19 and TRBJ1-1; TRBD1 matches at 8 bases. In germline, CDR1 is LNHDA, CDR2 SQIVND (reference sequence). With 5 bases clipped from V and 3 bases from J, the junction kept 5 bases outside the gene matches. The CDR3 is 14 residues long. The chain's CDR3 is CASSGGTGYTEAFF. The CDR3 nucleotides read TGTGCCAGTAGTGGCGGGACAGGTTACACTGAAGCTTTCTTT.

This clonotype was found many times. The V and J genes are TRBV7-2 and TRBJ2-3; no definite D call. The CDR3 has 13 amino acids. Germline assignment: CDR1 SGHTA and CDR2 FQGNSA. Deletions cut 6 bases from V and 0 bases from J, with 7 bases between. DNA of the CDR3: TGTGCCAGCAGGGGGTTTAGCACAGATACGCAGTATTTT. Amino acids: CASRGFSTDTQYF.

This clonotype has a count of ten or more. This chain joins TRBV5-1 and TRBJ2-3; 8 positions agree with TRBD2. This CDR3 region has 16 residues. Trimming took 0 bases from V and 3 from J; bases not matched to a gene: 6. Per the germline V gene, CDR1 is SGHRS and CDR2 is YFSETQ. DNA for the CDR3: TGCGCCAGCAGCTTGGACGGACTAGCAGAAACAGATACGCAGTATTTT. This translates into CASSLDGLAETDTQYF.

In its sample, this clonotype was seen many times. The V call is TRBV4-1, the J call TRBJ2-1; 7 bases agree with TRBD1. This CDR3 contains 16 residues. V shed 4 bases, J shed 7 bases, and the junction held 13 bases outside the gene matches. The V gene's germline CDR1 is MGHRA and CDR2 YSYEKL. Here the CDR3 DNA reads TGCGCCAGCAGCCCAGGTTCGGACAGGAGCTTTAATGAGCAGTTCTTC. Protein: CASSPGSDRSFNEQFF.

There are many counts of this clonotype. The chain has TRBV30 and TRBJ2-7, with D possibly TRBD1 on 7 matching bases. The CDR3 has 14 residues. The germline V and J ends were trimmed by 4 bases and 0 bases, with 13 bases remaining between them. Germline CDR1 GTSNPN, CDR2 SVGIG (reference sequence). The CDR3 region is CAWNRGLGSYEQYF. The CDR3 region has the DNA TGTGCCTGGAACAGGGGACTGGGCTCCTACGAGCAGTACTTC.

In this sample, this clonotype turned up many times. V usage is TRBV12-3 or TRBV12-4 and J usage is TRBJ2-1; 7 nucleotides match TRBD2. The length of the CDR3 is 15 residues. The trim removed 2 bases at V and 0 bases at J, leaving 1 base unmatched. CDR3 protein: CASSLRGSSYNEQFF. The CDR3 nucleotides are TGTGCCAGCAGTTTACGCGGGAGCTCCTACAATGAGCAGTTCTTC.

A few counts support this clonotype. The V call is TRBV7-9, the J call TRBJ2-4; 7 positions agree with TRBD1. Trimming cost V 5 bases and J 7 bases; bases outside gene matches: 11. CDR3 length equals 15 residues. CDR1 and CDR2 (germline): SEHNR, FQNEAQ (reference sequence). CDR3 coding DNA: TGTGCCAGCAGCCACCCACAGGGGCCCCCCAACATTCAGTACTTC. It is translated as CASSHPQGPPNIQYF.

This clonotype was recorded many times. The chain carries TRBV20-1 and TRBJ2-5; 9 positions agree with TRBD2. Germline-derived CDR1 and CDR2 are DFQATT and SNEGSKA (reference sequence). The CDR3 spans 16 residues. V shed 2 bases, J shed 5 bases, and the junction held 12 bases outside the gene matches. DNA for the CDR3: TGCAGTGCTAGAATCCTTCGGCGGGAGGGGAAGGAGACCCAGTACTTC. It translates to CSARILRREGKETQYF.